Shown below are 10 T cell receptor beta chains from a single sample sequenced in a study of T cell responses to AZD1222 COVID-19 vaccine. This table comes from immunoSEQ multiplex PCR, and its TCRdb copy is limited to in-frame clones, with some not included. Of hundreds of thousands of clones listed, around 93% were seen once; the top ten hold 0.55%. Specimen: peripheral blood, collected 28 days after the second AZD1222 dose. The receptors originated from an adult who received the AZD1222 COVID-19 vaccine.

The CDR3 is CASSNRTSGGYNEQFF. The CDR3 nucleotides read TGTGCCAGCAGCAATAGGACTAGCGGGGGCTACAATGAGCAGTTCTTC. V gene TRBV5-6 combines with J gene TRBJ2-1; 13 bases align to TRBD2. There are 16 residues in the CDR3. Germline CDR1 is SGHDT and CDR2 is YYEEEE. J lost 3 bases, V lost 4 bases, and 4 bases had no gene match.

The V call is TRBV19, the J call TRBJ2-2, with a tentative D call TRBD1 (5 bases). The CDR3 runs to 16 residues. With 6 bases removed from V and 7 bases from J, the gap between germline ends came to 21 bases. CDR1 LNHDA and CDR2 SQIVND come from the germline V gene (reference sequence). For the CDR3, the DNA is TGTGCCAGTAGCCCCTTGGAAAAGGGGCGGTACGGGGAGCTGTTTTTT. Translation: CASSPLEKGRYGELFF. The full variable domain, in which reference TRBV19 and TRBJ2-2 provide the parts outside the CDR3, is DGGITQSPKYLFRKEGQNVTLSCEQNLNHDAMYWYRQDPGQGLRLIYYSQIVNDFQKGDIAEGYSVSREKKESFPLTVTSAQKNPTAFYLCASSPLEKGRYGELFFGEGSRLTVL.

This chain uses TRBV19 with TRBJ2-7; TRBD2 matches 7 bases. From germline, CDR1 is LNHDA and CDR2 SQIVND (reference sequence). The length of the CDR3 is 14 residues. V shed 5 bases and J 5 bases; nucleotides not matched to a gene: 9. The CDR3 here is CASSSPGGTDEQYF. Written as DNA, the CDR3 is TGTGCCAGTAGTTCCCCCGGGGGGACCGACGAGCAGTACTTC. The whole variable domain, filled in from reference TRBV19 and TRBJ2-7, reads DGGITQSPKYLFRKEGQNVTLSCEQNLNHDAMYWYRQDPGQGLRLIYYSQIVNDFQKGDIAEGYSVSREKKESFPLTVTSAQKNPTAFYLCASSSPGGTDEQYFGPGTRLTVT.

The chain joins TRBV24-1 to TRBJ2-1, with D perhaps TRBD1 (7 bases). The CDR3 is 16 residues long. Germline-derived CDR1 and CDR2 are KGHDR and SFDVKD. Trimming removed 4 bases from V and 4 bases from J, with 16 bases in between. For the CDR3, the DNA is TGTGCCACCAGTGACTCCACAGGGGCGGGGTACAATGAGCAGTTCTTC. Protein product: CATSDSTGAGYNEQFF.

CDR3 in DNA: TGTGCCAGCAGCTCCCCCACGCCACAGCCTTCGAAACTGTTTTTT. Amino acids: CASSSPTPQPSKLFF. The V call is TRBV7-9, the J call TRBJ1-4; D remains unclear. V gave up 4 bases and J gave up 11 bases, with 20 bases separating them. Germline lookup yields CDR1 SEHNR and CDR2 FQNEAQ (reference sequence). This CDR3 is built from 15 residues.

The chain joins TRBV10-2 to TRBJ1-3, with 8 positions matching TRBD1. V dropped 0 bases and J dropped 4; count of bases not matched to a gene: 5. Germline-derived CDR1 and CDR2 are WSHSY and SAAADI. This CDR3 region has 16 residues. The DNA of the CDR3 is TGCGCCAGCAGTGAGTCGGGCAGGGGGCGCGGAAACACCATATATTTT. This codes for CASSESGRGRGNTIYF.

This rearrangement joins TRBV18 to TRBJ2-5; D remains unclear. Between the trimmed V and J ends, which lost 3 bases and 1 base, there was a span of 12 bases. CDR1 and CDR2 from the germline V gene are KGHSH and LQKENI. The CDR3 runs to 15 residues. The CDR3 protein is CASSPLTNLQETQYF. CDR3 DNA sequence: TGTGCCAGCTCACCTCTCACTAACCTCCAAGAGACCCAGTACTTC.

The V gene is TRBV7-9, the J gene TRBJ1-6; 7 nucleotides align to TRBD1. The CDR3 covers 14 residues. CDR1 and CDR2 (germline): SEHNR, FQNEAQ (reference sequence). V lost 5 bases to trimming and J lost 8 bases; unmatched junction nucleotides: 6. The CDR3 here is CASSITGQYSPLHF. The CDR3 DNA is TGTGCCAGCAGCATCACGGGACAGTATTCACCCCTCCACTTT.

The J gene is TRBJ2-1, the V gene TRBV23-1; D remains unclear. TRBV23-1 is noted as an ORF with a role that remains uncertain. This CDR3 is built from 12 residues. Deletions cut 4 bases from V and 5 bases from J, with 6 bases between. CDR3 in amino acids: CASSPLDNEQFF. CDR3 in DNA: TGCGCCAGCAGTCCCCTCGACAATGAGCAGTTCTTC.

The sample holds one count of this clone. The V call is TRBV27, the J call TRBJ2-3; a weak D match, TRBD1 (6 bases). Trimming cost V 4 bases and J 0 bases, with 11 bases left between them. Germline-derived CDR1 and CDR2 are MNHEY and SMNVEV (reference sequence). This CDR3 is 15 amino acids long. In DNA form, the CDR3 reads TGTGCCAGCAGTTCAGGGGACATAAGCACAGATACGCAGTATTTT. It translates to CASSSGDISTDTQYF.